This T cell receptor beta chain stems from a study of blood T cell repertoires in COVID-19. In the original workflow: It was from reference gene primer amplification that nucleated cell counts were estimated. Sequencing was performed with immunoSEQ multiplex PCR; in TCRdb, only in-frame clones are kept and a portion is missing. V, J and clone size were drawn from that table, and D and trimming were deduced from the DNA. There are roughly 280,000 clones in the sample; around 84% occur only once, and 4.2% lies in the top ten. CDR3 size: 14 residues. Per the germline V gene, CDR1 is SQVTM and CDR2 is ANQGSEA. V lost 3 bases, J lost 5 bases, and 17 bases lay in between.

The sequenced sample was peripheral blood. The TCR was taken from a man in his sixties with acute or convalescent COVID-19. The J gene is TRBJ2-7, the V gene TRBV29-1; the D gene is possibly TRBD1 (7 bases). The CDR3 bases are TGCAGCGTTGATGCGGGACAGTCGAAAAACGAGCAGTACTTC. Its translation is CSVDAGQSKNEQYF.